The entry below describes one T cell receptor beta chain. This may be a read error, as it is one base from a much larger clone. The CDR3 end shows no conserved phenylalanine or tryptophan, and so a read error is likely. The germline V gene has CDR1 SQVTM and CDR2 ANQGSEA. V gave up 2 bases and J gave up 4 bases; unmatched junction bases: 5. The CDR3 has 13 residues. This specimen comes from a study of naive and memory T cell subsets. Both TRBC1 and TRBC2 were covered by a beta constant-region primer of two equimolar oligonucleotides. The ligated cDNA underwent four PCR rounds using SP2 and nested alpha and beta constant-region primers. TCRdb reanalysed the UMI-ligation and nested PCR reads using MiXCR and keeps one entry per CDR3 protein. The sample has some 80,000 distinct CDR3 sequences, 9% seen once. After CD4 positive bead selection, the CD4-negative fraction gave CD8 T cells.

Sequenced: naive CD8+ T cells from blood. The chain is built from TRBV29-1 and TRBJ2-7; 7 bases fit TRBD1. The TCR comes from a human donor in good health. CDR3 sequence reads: CSVETDRPYEQYL. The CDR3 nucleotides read TGCAGCGTTGAAACGGACAGGCCATACGAGCAGTACCTC.